This entry lists 16 T cell receptor beta chains sequenced from one sample in a study of cytomegalovirus exposure and HLA in healthy donors. Vbeta (60) and Jbeta (13) primers were used in the PCR. Sequencing used immunoSEQ multiplex PCR; TCRdb keeps in-frame clones, though not all of them. This sample has some 95,000 clones, with about 77% found just once. The sequenced sample was PBMCs. These receptors were collected from a middle-aged woman in good health and CMV-seronegative.

V and J are TRBV14 and TRBJ2-7; the match to TRBD2 covers 9 bases. Trimming removed 3 bases from V and 2 bases from J; junction bases left unmatched: 5. Germline assignment: CDR1 SGHDN and CDR2 FVKESK. The CDR3 has 15 residues. CDR3 region: CASSHVSGGTYEQYF. The CDR3 bases are TGTGCCAGCAGCCATGTTAGCGGGGGAACCTACGAGCAGTACTTC.

This chain uses TRBV29-1 with TRBJ1-5; 10 bases are shared with TRBD1. The CDR3 consists of 14 residues. Germline V gene sequence: CDR1 SQVTM, CDR2 ANQGSEA. V lost 5 bases, J lost 9 bases, and 10 bases stayed unmatched. The CDR3 region is CSVSLAGQGGPQHF. CDR3 in DNA: TGCAGCGTTTCTTTGGCCGGACAGGGGGGGCCCCAGCATTTT.

The gene calls are TRBV5-4 and TRBJ1-4; D gene unclear. V was clipped by 5 bases and J by 5 bases, with 7 bases between them. Germline V CDR1 and CDR2: SGHNT, YYREEE (reference sequence). The CDR3 runs to 12 residues. The CDR3: CASSWSNEKLFF. The CDR3 region has the DNA TGTGCCAGCAGTTGGAGCAATGAAAAACTGTTTTTT.

The chain carries TRBV6-1 and TRBJ1-5, with TRBD1 identical over 10 bases. Trimming took 6 bases from V and 6 from J; bases not matched to a gene: 5. Germline V lookup: CDR1 MNHNS, CDR2 SASEGT. CDR3 length: 14 amino acids. The DNA of the CDR3 is TGTGCCAGCAGGACAGGGGGCATGGGTCAGCCCCAGCATTTT. It translates to CASRTGGMGQPQHF.

The rearrangement joins TRBV9 to TRBJ2-3; TRBD2 might be the D (7 bases). Germline lookup yields CDR1 SGDLS and CDR2 YYNGEE. With 3 bases removed from V and 5 bases from J, the gap between germline ends came to 22 bases. The CDR3 covers 17 residues. CDR3 sequence (DNA): TGTGCCAGCAGCGAACTCTTAGGGGGGGTTCCCAGAGATACGCAGTATTTT. As protein: CASSELLGGVPRDTQYF.

V gene TRBV19 combines with J gene TRBJ1-2, with 11 nucleotides matching TRBD1. The CDR3 extends over 18 amino acids. Per the germline V gene, CDR1 is LNHDA and CDR2 is SQIVND (reference sequence). J was trimmed by 0 bases and V by 5 bases; bases with no gene match: 11. The CDR3 protein is CASSSLPGQGATNYGYTF. The CDR3 DNA sequence: TGTGCCAGTAGTTCTCTCCCTGGACAGGGGGCGACTAACTATGGCTACACCTTC.

The CDR3 bases are TGTGCCAGCAGGAACCGACAGGGCCTATGGTATGGCTACACCTTC. It yields the protein CASRNRQGLWYGYTF. The chain combines TRBV6-6 with TRBJ1-2, with 7 bases matching TRBD1. The CDR3 is 15 residues long. In germline, CDR1 is MNHNY, CDR2 SVGAGI (reference sequence). V gave up 6 bases and J gave up 5 bases; unmatched junction bases: 12.

This clone has a single count. J is TRBJ1-2 and V is TRBV19, with 7 nucleotides matching TRBD1. CDR1 LNHDA and CDR2 SQIVND come from the germline V gene (reference sequence). V lost 7 bases to trimming and J lost 6 bases; unmatched junction nucleotides: 14. CDR3 length equals 15 residues. The CDR3: CASNSFGRGENGYTF. CDR3 in DNA: TGTGCCAGTAATTCATTTGGCAGGGGGGAAAATGGCTACACCTTC.

This chain connects TRBV2 to TRBJ1-1, with D possibly being TRBD1 (5 bases). The CDR3 is made up of 14 amino acids. V shed 9 bases and J shed 5 bases, with 19 bases lying between them. The V gene's germline CDR1 is SNHLY and CDR2 FYNNEI. The CDR3 region has the DNA TGTGCCAGTTCCCGGGAGACAGTTGGGACTGAAGCTTTCTTT. Its translation: CASSRETVGTEAFF.

This clone was seen only a few times. The gene calls are TRBV25-1 and TRBJ2-2; 7 bases align to TRBD2. The length of the CDR3 is 14 residues. Germline V gene data show CDR1 as MGHDK and CDR2 as SYGVNS. The V segment lost 5 bases and the J segment 5 bases; nucleotides outside the gene matches: 5. CDR3 in DNA: TGTGCCAGCAGTACGGGGGGTCTGACCGGGGAGCTGTTTTTT. It translates to CASSTGGLTGELFF.

The chain employs TRBV21-1 and TRBJ1-5. TRBV21-1 is reported as a pseudogene. This CDR3 contains 19 residues. CDR3 loop: CASSKSGPSGRHSNQPQHF. DNA of the CDR3: TGTGCCAGCAGCAAGAGCGGGCCCTCCGGGAGGCATAGCAATCAGCCCCAGCATTTT.

V is TRBV10-1 and J is TRBJ2-3, with 7 bases lining up with TRBD2. This CDR3 has 16 residues. V dropped 2 bases and J dropped 0; count of bases not matched to a gene: 5. Germline V gene sequence: CDR1 WNHNN, CDR2 SYGVQD (reference sequence). The CDR3 nucleotides read TGCGCCAGCAGTGAGAACGGGCGGGGGAGCACAGATACGCAGTATTTT. The encoded protein is CASSENGRGSTDTQYF.

This sequence joins TRBV6-1 and TRBJ1-1; weak D call: TRBD1 (5 bases). Germline V CDR1 and CDR2: MNHNS, SASEGT. V was cut by 7 bases and J by 1 base, with 13 bases left in between. The CDR3 runs to 14 residues. The CDR3 loop reads CASNSPGQNTEAFF. The DNA of the CDR3 is TGTGCCAGCAACTCACCAGGACAGAACACTGAAGCTTTCTTT.

The gene calls are TRBV27 and TRBJ2-7, with a possible D match to TRBD1 (5 bases). The CDR3 is 14 amino acids. Germline loops: CDR1 MNHEY, CDR2 SMNVEV (reference sequence). Trimming left V 7 bases short and J 3 bases short, with 16 bases between. CDR3 protein: CASKERGGNYEQYF. The CDR3, as DNA: TGTGCCAGCAAGGAAAGGGGCGGTAACTACGAGCAGTACTTC.

There are a few counts of this clone. The rearrangement uses TRBV29-1 and TRBJ1-1, with 7 bases lining up with TRBD1. The CDR3 runs to 13 residues. V trimming: 7 bases; J trimming: 4 bases; junction bases outside the gene matches: 9. Germline V gives CDR1 SQVTM, CDR2 ANQGSEA. The CDR3 region is CSGIDRERTEAFF. DNA of the CDR3: TGCAGCGGTATTGACAGGGAGCGCACTGAAGCTTTCTTT. The variable domain in full, with the rest retrieved from reference TRBV29-1 and TRBJ1-1, is SAVISQKPSRDICQRGTSLTIQCQVDSQVTMMFWYRQQPGQSLTLIATANQGSEATYESGFVIDKFPISRPNLTFSTLTVSNMSPEDSSIYLCSGIDRERTEAFFGQGTRLTVV.

The CDR3 protein is CASSPGTERGQPQHF. The DNA of the CDR3 is TGTGCCAGCTCACCTGGGACAGAAAGAGGCCAGCCCCAGCATTTT. The chain has TRBV18 and TRBJ1-5; 7 bases fit TRBD1. J was trimmed by 7 bases and V by 3 bases; bases with no gene match: 9. The CDR3 contains 15 residues. Germline assignment: CDR1 KGHSH and CDR2 LQKENI.